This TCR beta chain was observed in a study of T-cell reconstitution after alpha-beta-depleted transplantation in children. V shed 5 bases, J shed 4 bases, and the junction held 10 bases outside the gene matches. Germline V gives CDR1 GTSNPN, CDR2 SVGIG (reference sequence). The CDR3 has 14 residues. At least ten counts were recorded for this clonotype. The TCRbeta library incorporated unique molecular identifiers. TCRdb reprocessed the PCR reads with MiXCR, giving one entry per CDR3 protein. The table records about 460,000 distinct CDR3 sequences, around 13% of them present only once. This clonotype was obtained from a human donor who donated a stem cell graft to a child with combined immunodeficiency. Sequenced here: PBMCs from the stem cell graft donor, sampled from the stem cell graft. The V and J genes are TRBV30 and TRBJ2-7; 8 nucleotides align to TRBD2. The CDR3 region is CAWGRGDTIYEQYF. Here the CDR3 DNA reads TGTGCCTGGGGGCGGGGGGACACCATATACGAGCAGTACTTC.